This T cell receptor beta chain was sequenced for a study of human T cells and chemical hapten exposure. The study, taken as a whole, reports: The study found that DPC sensitization did not change TCRs above 1 in 1000 frequency.

Each CDR3 protein is one row after TCRdb ran MiXCR on the RACE reads. The table lists fewer than 350,000 distinct CDR3 sequences, about 7.7% of them singletons. Time point described: pre-sensitization, week 0. Treatment noted: therapeutic diphenylcyclopropenone sensitization with weekly scalp DPC. The study enrolled 18 to 70-year-old alopecia patients suitable for DPC. This clonotype has only a few counts. No antigen is known for it. V lost 3 bases and J lost 6, with 23 bases in between. CDR1 is SEHNR, CDR2 FQNEAQ, per germline (reference sequence). The CDR3 is made up of 18 amino acids. This TCR came from a man aged 18-30 years with alopecia areata. Some clones in this sample may be carry-over from other donors' samples. The V call is TRBV7-9, the J call TRBJ2-2; possible D gene TRBD2, 6 bases. The sample was whole blood, taken in connection with sensitization to the hapten diphenylcyclopropenone (DPC). The CDR3 DNA sequence: TGTGCCAGCAGCTTGGAGGGGAGACCTTGGGTTTCGGCCGGGGAGCTGTTTTTT. Its protein product is CASSLEGRPWVSAGELFF.